This TCR beta chain originates from a study of T cells in Graves' hyperthyroidism and ophthalmopathy. This clonotype turned up a few times. Template material for amplifying TCR beta CDR3 regions consisted of RNA transcripts. A first-round RT-PCR of the TCR CDR3 used the HTBI primer set. MiXCR, run by TCRdb on the multiplex PCR reads, gives a single entry per CDR3 protein. Seen here are some 510,000 distinct CDR3 sequences, roughly 20% observed once, and the top ten hold 26%. The receptor was isolated from a man aged 18 to 35 with Graves' hyperthyroidism. The sequenced sample consisted of blood.

The CDR3 spells CASSPTEMNTEAFF. The CDR3 DNA sequence: TGTGCCAGCAGTCCAACAGAGATGAACACTGAAGCTTTCTTT. The chain recombines TRBV12-3 or TRBV12-4 with TRBJ1-1, with D unresolved. The CDR3 loop spans 14 amino acids. V was clipped by 5 bases and J by 0 bases, with 10 bases between them.